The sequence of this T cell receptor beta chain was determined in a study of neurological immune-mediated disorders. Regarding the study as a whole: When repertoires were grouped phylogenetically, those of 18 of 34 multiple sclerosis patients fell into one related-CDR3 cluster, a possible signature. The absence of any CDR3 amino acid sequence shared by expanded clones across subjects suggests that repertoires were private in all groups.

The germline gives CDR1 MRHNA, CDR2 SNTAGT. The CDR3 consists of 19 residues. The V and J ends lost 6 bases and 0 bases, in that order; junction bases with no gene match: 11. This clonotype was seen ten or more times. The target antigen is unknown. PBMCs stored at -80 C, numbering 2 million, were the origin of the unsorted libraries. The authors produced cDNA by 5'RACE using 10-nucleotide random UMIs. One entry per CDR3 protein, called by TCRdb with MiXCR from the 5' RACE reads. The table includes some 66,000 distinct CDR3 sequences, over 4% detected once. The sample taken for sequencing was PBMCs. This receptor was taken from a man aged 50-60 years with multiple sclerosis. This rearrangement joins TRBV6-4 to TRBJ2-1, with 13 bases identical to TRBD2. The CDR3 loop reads CASRKTSGGPPSSYNEQFF. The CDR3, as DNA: TGTGCCAGCAGAAAGACTAGCGGGGGGCCGCCGAGCTCCTACAATGAGCAGTTCTTC.